This TCR beta chain appears in the sequencing data of a study of cytomegalovirus exposure and HLA in healthy donors. Study details: It was reported in a later analysis that the approximately 120 validation repertoires used the same platform as the approximately 650 first-cohort repertoires. General observations from the study: Most TCRs appeared rarely, but some public TCRs recurred in many donors.

Measured with immunoSEQ multiplex PCR; TCRdb has only the in-frame clones, and not every one. The sample has roughly 330,000 clones; roughly nine tenths are singletons. On this clone: The antigen is unknown.

Germline CDR1 is MNHEY and CDR2 is SVGAGI. The CDR3 extends over 13 amino acids. Deletions cut 0 bases from V and 6 bases from J, with 6 bases between. The TCR was taken from a woman in her twenties or thirties in good health and CMV-seropositive. Sequencing used PBMCs. This chain uses TRBV6-5 with TRBJ2-1; no clear D. As DNA, the CDR3 is TGTGCCAGCAGTTACTCGAGTGCCAATGAGCAGTTCTTC. Translation gives CASSYSSANEQFF.